This T cell receptor beta chain stems from a study of shared clonotypes between healthy human individuals. Source study methods: ImmunoSEQ yielded junction-only sequences lacking quality scores, so filtering differed. Some clones are missing from TCRdb's copy, which holds only in-frame ones; the method was immunoSEQ multiplex PCR. D and trimming come from the DNA, and the V and J calls and clone size come from that table. The sample has about 450,000 clones; 79% are singletons. Germline V gene data show CDR1 as SGHDT and CDR2 as YYEEEE. Trimming left V 0 bases short and J 0 bases short, with 7 bases between. The CDR3 spans 15 residues.

The chain carries TRBV5-6 and TRBJ2-1, with D hard to call. What was sequenced was PBMCs. The TCR was taken from a woman aged 40 to 50 in good health. Some clones in this sample may be carry-over from other donors' samples. CDR3: CASSLAGLSYNEQFF. In DNA, the CDR3 is TGTGCCAGCAGCTTGGCGGGCCTCTCCTACAATGAGCAGTTCTTC.